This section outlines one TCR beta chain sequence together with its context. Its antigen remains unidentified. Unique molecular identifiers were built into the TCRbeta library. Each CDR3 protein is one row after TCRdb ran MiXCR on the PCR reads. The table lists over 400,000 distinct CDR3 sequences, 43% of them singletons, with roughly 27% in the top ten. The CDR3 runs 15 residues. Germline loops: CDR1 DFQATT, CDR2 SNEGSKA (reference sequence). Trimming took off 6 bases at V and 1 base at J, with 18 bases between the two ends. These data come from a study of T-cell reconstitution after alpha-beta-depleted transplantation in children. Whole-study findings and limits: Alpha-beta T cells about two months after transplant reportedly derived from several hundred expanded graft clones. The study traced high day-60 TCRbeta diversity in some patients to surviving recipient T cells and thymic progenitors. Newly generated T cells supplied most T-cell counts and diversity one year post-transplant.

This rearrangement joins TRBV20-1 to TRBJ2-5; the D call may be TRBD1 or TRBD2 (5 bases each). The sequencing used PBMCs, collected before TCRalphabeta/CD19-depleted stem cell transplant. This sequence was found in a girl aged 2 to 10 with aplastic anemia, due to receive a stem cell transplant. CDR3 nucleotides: TGCAGTGCCCCGTTGTGGGGGACGGGCCAAGAGACCCAGTACTTC. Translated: CSAPLWGTGQETQYF.